This T cell receptor beta chain appears in the sequencing data of a study of blood T cell repertoires in COVID-19. V gave up 1 base and J gave up 5 bases, with 18 bases separating them. Germline V gene data show CDR1 as SGHAT and CDR2 as FQNNGV. The CDR3 runs to 17 residues. The repertoire was sequenced with immunoSEQ multiplex PCR; TCRdb's copy has only in-frame clones and lacks some. The top ten hold about 3.9% of the sample, which has 310,000 or so clones, more than 75% seen once. This sequence joins TRBV11-2 and TRBJ2-1, with a weak D call TRBD2 (6 bases). The sequence derives from a woman aged 45-59 years with active or convalescent COVID-19. Material for sequencing was peripheral blood. The CDR3 DNA reads as TGTGCCAGCAGCTTAGGAGGTATATGGGAGGTTAACAATGAGCAGTTCTTC. This translates into CASSLGGIWEVNNEQFF.